This record looks at one T cell receptor (beta chain) sequence and its context. Its antigen remains unidentified. Around 10 milliliters of peripheral blood were drawn from each donor. The data are from a study of blood T cells in healthy people across ages. Study observations and caveats: The study found more naive CD4+ cells and higher diversity in long-lived than aged donors.

With a J-beta primer mix and a sample-barcoded 5' primer, a second PCR ran 7 to 11 cycles. TCRdb fed the 5' RACE reads into MiXCR, producing one record per CDR3 protein. The sample has 1.8 million or so distinct CDR3 sequences, 35% to 50% seen once. This TCR came from a human donor in good health. The material sequenced was blood.

This CDR3 reads CSAPDRGVSTDTQYF. Written as DNA, the CDR3 is TGCAGTGCCCCCGACAGGGGCGTTAGCACAGATACGCAGTATTTT. The rearrangement uses TRBV20-1 and TRBJ2-3; 8 bases map to TRBD1. The CDR3 is 15 amino acids. Germline V gene sequence: CDR1 DFQATT, CDR2 SNEGSKA (reference sequence). V dropped 6 bases and J dropped 0; count of bases not matched to a gene: 8.